The 15 T cell receptor beta chains listed next were all sequenced from one sample in a study of cytomegalovirus exposure and HLA in healthy donors. PCR involved 60 Vbeta and 13 Jbeta primers. Method: immunoSEQ multiplex PCR; TCRdb's copy keeps in-frame clones and lacks some. This table has about 150,000 clones, roughly 83% appearing once. Sequencing input: PBMCs. All receptors derive from a boy aged 2-9 years in good health and CMV-seronegative.

The chain uses TRBV19 and TRBJ1-2; TRBD1 matches at 8 bases. The ends lost 5 bases at V and 3 bases at J; junction bases unmatched: 5. Looked up from germline, CDR1 is LNHDA and CDR2 is SQIVND (reference sequence). This CDR3 comprises 14 residues. CDR3: CASSRTGRDYGYTF. In DNA form, the CDR3 reads TGTGCCAGTAGTCGGACAGGGCGGGACTATGGCTACACCTTC.

The chain recombines TRBV2 with TRBJ2-1, with TRBD2 as a possible D gene (5 bases). V shed 2 bases and J shed 8 bases, with 7 bases lying between them. This CDR3 comprises 12 residues. Germline V lookup: CDR1 SNHLY, CDR2 FYNNEI. The CDR3 reads CASSEWGDEQFF. The DNA for the CDR3 is TGTGCCAGCAGTGAATGGGGAGATGAGCAGTTCTTC.

This clone was seen more than once but under ten times. For the CDR3, the DNA is TGTGCCATCAGTGAAGGCGACTTTGGAAATGAAAAACTGTTTTTT. Translating it yields CAISEGDFGNEKLFF. The chain joins TRBV10-3 to TRBJ1-4; no firm D call. Per the germline V gene, CDR1 is ENHRY and CDR2 is SYGVKD. Between the trimmed V and J ends, which lost 3 bases and 5 bases, there was a span of 13 bases. CDR3 length: 15 residues.

This clone was counted between two and nine times. The rearrangement links TRBV5-6 to TRBJ2-5, with 11 nucleotides matching TRBD2. This CDR3 is built from 16 residues. From germline, CDR1 is SGHDT and CDR2 YYEEEE. The V segment lost 0 bases and the J segment 7 bases; nucleotides outside the gene matches: 8. The DNA for the CDR3 is TGTGCCAGCAGCTTGGATAGCGGGGGGGCTTCGCCGACCCAGTACTTC. Translating it yields CASSLDSGGASPTQYF.

V is TRBV29-1 and J is TRBJ2-1; no clear D gene. Per the germline V gene, CDR1 is SQVTM and CDR2 is ANQGSEA. Trimming left V 7 bases short and J 4 bases short, with 11 bases between. The CDR3 loop spans 12 amino acids. CDR3 sequence (DNA): TGCAGCGCCGTGACTGGGTACAATGAGCAGTTCTTC. Its translation: CSAVTGYNEQFF.

This rearrangement joins TRBV5-6 to TRBJ2-5; 10 bases match TRBD1. CDR1 and CDR2 from the germline V gene are SGHDT and YYEEEE. V was clipped by 4 bases and J by 5 bases; unmatched bases: 8. This CDR3 contains 15 residues. DNA for the CDR3: TGTGCCAGCAGCGGAGGGACAGGGGAGGCGGAGACCCAGTACTTC. It yields the protein CASSGGTGEAETQYF.

The chain has TRBV6-5 and TRBJ2-7, with D unclear. The CDR3 is 16 amino acids. Trimming cost V 0 bases and J 0 bases, with 12 bases left between them. Germline assignment: CDR1 MNHEY and CDR2 SVGAGI. The CDR3 DNA reads as TGTGCCAGCAGTTACTCTTCCGACCACTACTCCTACGAGCAGTACTTC. Translated, it gives CASSYSSDHYSYEQYF.

The sample holds one count of this clone. The chain couples TRBV11-2 to TRBJ2-3; a possible D gene is TRBD2 (6 bases). This CDR3 is built from 15 residues. In germline, CDR1 is SGHAT, CDR2 FQNNGV. Trimming pared 1 base from V and 5 bases from J, leaving 13 bases between. The CDR3 sequence is CASSLGGGFGDTQYF. CDR3 DNA: TGTGCCAGCAGCTTAGGTGGAGGGTTCGGAGATACGCAGTATTTT.

V usage is TRBV7-9 and J usage is TRBJ1-2; TRBD1 is a possible D gene (6 bases). Between the trimmed V and J ends, which lost 1 base and 6 bases, there was a span of 15 bases. This CDR3 region has 15 residues. From germline, CDR1 is SEHNR and CDR2 FQNEAQ (reference sequence). The CDR3 sequence is CASSLVRGGKDGYTF. The CDR3 DNA reads as TGTGCCAGCAGCTTAGTTCGAGGGGGTAAGGATGGCTACACCTTC.

CDR3 loop: CASSQDPGGSYGYTF. Written as DNA, the CDR3 is TGCGCCAGCAGCCAAGATCCGGGGGGTAGCTATGGCTACACCTTC. The chain carries TRBV4-3 and TRBJ1-2; D is possibly TRBD1 (5 bases). CDR3 size: 15 residues. V lost 0 bases, J lost 4 bases, and 12 bases lay in between. CDR1 LGHNA and CDR2 YSLEER come from the germline V gene.

In this sample, this clone turned up once. The chain is built from TRBV5-1 and TRBJ1-6, with TRBD1 matching over 7 bases. The germline gives CDR1 SGHRS, CDR2 YFSETQ. V shed 0 bases, J shed 1 base, and the junction held 7 bases outside the gene matches. The CDR3 is made up of 18 amino acids. The CDR3 DNA is TGCGCCAGCAGCTTGGAGAGACAGGGAAGGTCCTATAATTCACCCCTCCACTTT. Translating gives CASSLERQGRSYNSPLHF. The whole variable domain, filled in from reference TRBV5-1 and TRBJ1-6, reads KAGVTQTPRYLIKTRGQQVTLSCSPISGHRSVSWYQQTPGQGLQFLFEYFSETQRNKGNFPGRFSGRQFSNSRSEMNVSTLELGDSALYLCASSLERQGRSYNSPLHFGNGTRLTVT.

The CDR3 DNA reads TGTGCCAGTAGTACGGGGAGGGGACAGGGGGCCCGCACAGATACGCAGTATTTT. It encodes CASSTGRGQGARTDTQYF. The chain combines TRBV19 with TRBJ2-3; TRBD1 aligns across 12 bases. CDR3 length: 18 residues. Trimming cost V 4 bases and J 1 base; bases outside gene matches: 9. From germline, CDR1 is LNHDA and CDR2 SQIVND (reference sequence).

This clone has a handful of counts. The chain employs TRBV7-2 and TRBJ1-6; D is unresolved. The V and J ends lost 2 bases and 7 bases respectively, with 12 bases between them. The CDR3 has 15 residues. Germline values: CDR1 SGHTA, CDR2 FQGNSA. DNA for the CDR3: TGTGCCAGCAGCTTATCCCCAGGTGAAAATTCACCCCTCCACTTT. It encodes CASSLSPGENSPLHF.

This sequence joins TRBV15 and TRBJ2-5; TRBD2 matches 7 bases. Germline CDR1 and CDR2: LNHNV and YYDKDF (reference sequence). The V and J ends lost 5 bases and 4 bases, in that order; junction bases with no gene match: 4. The CDR3 has 13 amino acids. The CDR3 protein is CATSRLAGETQYF. CDR3 coding DNA: TGTGCCACCAGCCGACTAGCAGGAGAGACCCAGTACTTC.

A single count supports this clone. The rearrangement uses TRBV30 and TRBJ1-4; 7 bases are a match to TRBD1. J lost 5 bases, V lost 2 bases, and 14 bases had no gene match. The germline gives CDR1 GTSNPN, CDR2 SVGIG (reference sequence). The CDR3 is made up of 17 amino acids. The CDR3 DNA is TGTGCCTGGAGTACCGGGACAGAGGACGGGGAGAATGAAAAACTGTTTTTT. This translates into CAWSTGTEDGENEKLFF.